The 9 T cell receptor beta chains reported below all come from one sample, sequenced in a study of blood T cells in healthy people across ages (dated by TCRdb to the mid-2010s). The protocol used for the library was 5' RACE. The sample was run on an Illumina HiSeq 2500. A second PCR of about 6 to 11 cycles was run with a J-beta primer mix and a sample-barcoded 5' primer. Using fastp trimming at Q25 and MiXCR clonotype assembly, TCRdb reanalyzed the public sequencing data and kept in-frame beta chains. When rows share a CDR3 protein, they turn into one entry using the most common DNA and genes. The sample table shows about 640,000 distinct CDR3 sequences, and approximately 40% are seen once. The top ten clones comprise about 32% of the sample. The source material was blood. The receptors come from an elderly man in good health.

The CDR3 region is CASGDRGSNTGELFF. Here the CDR3 DNA reads TGTGCCAGCGGGGACAGGGGATCGAACACCGGGGAGCTGTTTTTT. V usage is TRBV3-1 and J usage is TRBJ2-2, with 10 bases lining up with TRBD1. Germline V lookup: CDR1 LGHDT, CDR2 YNNKEL (reference sequence). The trim removed 8 bases at V and 0 bases at J, leaving 3 bases unmatched. This CDR3 has 15 residues.

This clonotype was detected only a few times. The chain links TRBV4-3 to TRBJ2-3, with 8 bases identical to TRBD2. This CDR3 is 17 amino acids long. V lost 0 bases and J lost 4; bases outside the gene matches: 9. Germline values: CDR1 LGHNA, CDR2 YSLEER. Here the CDR3 reads CASSQDRTGGRPDTQYF. The CDR3 region has the DNA TGCGCCAGCAGCCAAGATAGGACGGGGGGGCGCCCAGATACGCAGTATTTT.

This clonotype was seen more than once but under ten times. This chain joins TRBV7-2 and TRBJ1-6; D is uncertain. Germline V lookup: CDR1 SGHTA, CDR2 FQGNSA. CDR3 length: 16 amino acids. The ends were cut back, 5 bases at V and 0 bases at J, with 11 bases in the middle. The CDR3 DNA follows: TGTGCCAGCAGCCCGCGGTCCTTCTCCTATAATTCACCCCTCCACTTT. It codes for CASSPRSFSYNSPLHF.

This clonotype was seen only a few times. This chain joins TRBV10-3 and TRBJ1-5; 10 positions match TRBD1. J was trimmed by 3 bases and V by 3 bases; bases with no gene match: 2. Germline V CDR1 and CDR2: ENHRY, SYGVKD. The CDR3 runs 15 residues. DNA of the CDR3: TGTGCCATCAGTGACGGGACAGGGGACAATCAGCCCCAGCATTTT. Its translation is CAISDGTGDNQPQHF.

This clonotype was found many times. The chain couples TRBV29-1 to TRBJ2-1; 9 positions agree with TRBD1. V lost 7 bases to trimming and J lost 4 bases; unmatched junction nucleotides: 5. Germline values: CDR1 SQVTM, CDR2 ANQGSEA. The CDR3 length is 13 residues. The chain's CDR3 is CSGGGTGYNEQFF. CDR3 nucleotides: TGCAGCGGTGGTGGGACAGGGTACAATGAGCAGTTCTTC.

V is TRBV24-1 and J is TRBJ2-1; 10 bases map to TRBD1. The CDR3 spans 16 residues. V shed 4 bases, J shed 9 bases, and the junction held 11 bases outside the gene matches. CDR1 and CDR2 from the germline V gene are KGHDR and SFDVKD. The CDR3 DNA reads as TGTGCCACCAGTGACACCGGGACAGGGGCCCAGGGTGAGCAGTTCTTC. Its protein product is CATSDTGTGAQGEQFF.

This clonotype was recorded many times. The genes are TRBV2 and TRBJ2-5, with 10 bases identical to TRBD1. In germline, CDR1 is SNHLY, CDR2 FYNNEI. V lost 4 bases, J lost 4 bases, and 3 bases stayed unmatched. The CDR3 is made up of 14 amino acids. The CDR3 protein is CASSAGTGVETQYF. Written as DNA, the CDR3 is TGTGCCAGCAGTGCCGGGACAGGGGTAGAGACCCAGTACTTC.

With regard to this clonotype: At one end, the junction sequence differs from germline, possibly due to a read error. This chain links TRBV4-1 with TRBJ1-6, with TRBD1 identical over 10 bases. The CDR3 spans 17 residues. The germline V gene has CDR1 MGHRA and CDR2 YSYEKL. CDR3 amino acids: CASSQDFDRGQNSPPHF. Here the CDR3 DNA reads TGCGCCAGCAGCCAAGATTTCGACAGGGGGCAGAATTCACCCCCCCACTTT.

This sequence joins TRBV5-5 and TRBJ1-4; D unresolved. The CDR3 consists of 12 residues. The V end lost 4 bases, the J end lost 13 bases, and 14 bases lay between the germline ends. The germline CDR1 and CDR2 sequences are SGHKS and YYEKEE (reference sequence). The CDR3 region has the DNA TGTGCCAGCAGCCTGTCCGGGCGAGGACTGTTTTTT. This encodes CASSLSGRGLFF.